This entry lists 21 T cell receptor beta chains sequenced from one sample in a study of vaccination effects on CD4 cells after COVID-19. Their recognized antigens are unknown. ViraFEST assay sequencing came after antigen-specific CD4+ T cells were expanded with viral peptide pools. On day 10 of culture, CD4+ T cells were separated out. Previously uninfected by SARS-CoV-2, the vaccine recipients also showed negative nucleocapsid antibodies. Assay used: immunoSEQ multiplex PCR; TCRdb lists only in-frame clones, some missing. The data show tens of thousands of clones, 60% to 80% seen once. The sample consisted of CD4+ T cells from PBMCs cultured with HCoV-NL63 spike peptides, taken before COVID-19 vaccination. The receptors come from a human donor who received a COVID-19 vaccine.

The CDR3: CASSSTGGTYEQYV. CDR3 in DNA: TGTGCCAGCAGCTCGACAGGGGGAACCTACGAGCAGTACGTC. The chain has TRBV11-2 and TRBJ2-7, with TRBD1 identical over 9 bases. Losses at the gene ends were 4 bases for V and 2 bases for J; bases not matched to a gene: 3. The CDR3 runs 14 residues. Looked up from germline, CDR1 is SGHAT and CDR2 is FQNNGV.

The DNA of the CDR3 is TGTGCCAGCAGCGAGGGATCGGGACAGGGGGCTTCTGGGGCCAACGTCCTGACTTTC. Its translation: CASSEGSGQGASGANVLTF. The chain employs TRBV9 and TRBJ2-6; TRBD1 matches 12 bases. The junction had 8 bases not matched to a gene; V was cut back by 3 bases and J by 1 base. The germline V gene has CDR1 SGDLS and CDR2 YYNGEE. This CDR3 is 19 amino acids long.

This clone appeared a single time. In DNA form, the CDR3 reads TGTGCCAGCAGCTTGCGGTTCCGGGGGGCCGCAGATACGCAGTATTTT. Protein sequence: CASSLRFRGAADTQYF. This chain connects TRBV5-4 to TRBJ2-3; the D gene is possibly TRBD2 (7 bases). The V end was cut by 1 base, the J end by 4 bases, with 16 bases between. CDR1 and CDR2 (germline): SGHNT, YYREEE (reference sequence). The CDR3 totals 16 residues.

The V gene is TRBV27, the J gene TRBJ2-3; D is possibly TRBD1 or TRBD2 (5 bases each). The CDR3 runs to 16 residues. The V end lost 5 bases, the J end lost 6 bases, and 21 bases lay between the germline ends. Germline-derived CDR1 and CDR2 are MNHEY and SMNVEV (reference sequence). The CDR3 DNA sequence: TGTGCCAGCAGTCCAAGCGGACTTCCCTGGGGGGATACGCAGTATTTT. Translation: CASSPSGLPWGDTQYF.

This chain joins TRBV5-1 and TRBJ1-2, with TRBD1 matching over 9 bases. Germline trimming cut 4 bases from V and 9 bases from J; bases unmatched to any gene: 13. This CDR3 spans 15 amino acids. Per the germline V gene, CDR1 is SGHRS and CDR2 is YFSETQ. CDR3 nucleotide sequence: TGCGCCAGCAGCCAACCGGGACAGGGAACAGGGCGCTACACCTTC. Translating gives CASSQPGQGTGRYTF.

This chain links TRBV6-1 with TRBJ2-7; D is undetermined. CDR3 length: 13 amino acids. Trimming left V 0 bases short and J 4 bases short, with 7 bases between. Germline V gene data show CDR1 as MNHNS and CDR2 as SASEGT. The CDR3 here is CASSEANGYEQYV. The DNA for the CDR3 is TGTGCCAGCAGTGAAGCGAACGGTTACGAGCAGTACGTC.

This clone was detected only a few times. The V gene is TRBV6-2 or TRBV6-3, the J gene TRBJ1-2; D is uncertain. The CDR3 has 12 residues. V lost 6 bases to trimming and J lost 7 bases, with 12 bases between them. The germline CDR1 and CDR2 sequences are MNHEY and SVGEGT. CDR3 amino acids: CASSQHIFGYTF. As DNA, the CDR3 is TGTGCCAGCAGCCAACACATATTTGGCTACACCTTC.

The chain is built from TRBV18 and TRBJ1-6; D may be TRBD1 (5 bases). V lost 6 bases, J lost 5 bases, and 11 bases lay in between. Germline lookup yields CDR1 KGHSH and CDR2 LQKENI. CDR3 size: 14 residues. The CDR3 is CASSLGPDNSPLHF. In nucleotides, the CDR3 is TGTGCCAGCTCCTTGGGACCGGATAATTCACCCCTCCACTTT.

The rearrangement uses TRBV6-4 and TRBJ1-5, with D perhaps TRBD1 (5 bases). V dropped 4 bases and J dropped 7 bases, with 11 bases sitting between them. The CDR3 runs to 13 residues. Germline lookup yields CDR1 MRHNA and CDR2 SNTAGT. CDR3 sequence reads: CASSVIGGQPQHF. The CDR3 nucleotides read TGTGCCAGCAGTGTGATCGGGGGACAGCCCCAGCATTTT.

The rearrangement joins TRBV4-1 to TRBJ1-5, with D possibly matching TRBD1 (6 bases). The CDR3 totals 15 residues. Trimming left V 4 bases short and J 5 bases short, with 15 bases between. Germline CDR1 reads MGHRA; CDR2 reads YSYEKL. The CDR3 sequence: CASSPRTDGDQPQHF. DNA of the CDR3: TGCGCCAGCAGCCCCCGGACAGACGGCGATCAGCCCCAGCATTTT.

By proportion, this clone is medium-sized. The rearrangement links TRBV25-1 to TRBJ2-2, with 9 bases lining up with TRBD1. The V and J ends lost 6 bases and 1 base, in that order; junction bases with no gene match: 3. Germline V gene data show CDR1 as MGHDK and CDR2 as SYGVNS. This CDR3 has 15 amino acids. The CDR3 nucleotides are TGTGCCAGCAGGCCGGGACAGGGGAACACCGGGGAGCTGTTTTTT. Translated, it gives CASRPGQGNTGELFF.

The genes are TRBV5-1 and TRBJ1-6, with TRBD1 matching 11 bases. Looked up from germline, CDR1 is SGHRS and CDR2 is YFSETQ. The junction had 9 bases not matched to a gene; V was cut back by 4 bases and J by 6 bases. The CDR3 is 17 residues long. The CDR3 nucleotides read TGCGCCAGCAGCGAATCGGGGACAGGGGGTCTTAATTCACCCCTCCACTTT. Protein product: CASSESGTGGLNSPLHF.

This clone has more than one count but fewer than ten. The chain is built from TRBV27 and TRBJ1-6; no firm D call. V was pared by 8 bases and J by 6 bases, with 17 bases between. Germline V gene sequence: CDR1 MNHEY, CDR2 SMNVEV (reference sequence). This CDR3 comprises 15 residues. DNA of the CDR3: TGTGCCAGCTTCGAGCGGTTTGGTTCTAATTCACCCCTCCACTTT. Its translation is CASFERFGSNSPLHF.

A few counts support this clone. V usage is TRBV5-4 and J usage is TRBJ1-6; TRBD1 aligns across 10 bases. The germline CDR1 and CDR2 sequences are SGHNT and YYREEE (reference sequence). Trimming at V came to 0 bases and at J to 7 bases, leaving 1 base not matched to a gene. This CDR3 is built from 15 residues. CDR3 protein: CASSLGDRGNSPLHF. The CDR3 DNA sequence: TGTGCCAGCAGCTTGGGGGACAGGGGAAATTCACCCCTCCACTTT.

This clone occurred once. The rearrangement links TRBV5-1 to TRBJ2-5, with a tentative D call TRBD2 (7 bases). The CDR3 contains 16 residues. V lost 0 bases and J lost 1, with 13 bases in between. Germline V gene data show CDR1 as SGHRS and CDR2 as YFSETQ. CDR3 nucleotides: TGCGCCAGCAGCTTGGCCCGAGGGGGGGGCCAAGAGACCCAGTACTTC. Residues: CASSLARGGGQETQYF.

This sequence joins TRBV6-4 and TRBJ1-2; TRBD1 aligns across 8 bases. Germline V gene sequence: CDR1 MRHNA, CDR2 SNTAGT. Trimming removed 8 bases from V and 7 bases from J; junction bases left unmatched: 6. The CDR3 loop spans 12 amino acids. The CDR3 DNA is TGTGCCAGCGGAGACAGGGGCGGTGGCTACACCTTC. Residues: CASGDRGGGYTF.

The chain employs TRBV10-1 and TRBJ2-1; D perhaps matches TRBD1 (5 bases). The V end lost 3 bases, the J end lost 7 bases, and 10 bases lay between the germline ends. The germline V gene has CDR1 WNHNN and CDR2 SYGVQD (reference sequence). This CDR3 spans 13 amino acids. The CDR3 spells CASSDQGRNEQFF. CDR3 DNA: TGCGCCAGCAGTGATCAGGGTAGGAATGAGCAGTTCTTC.

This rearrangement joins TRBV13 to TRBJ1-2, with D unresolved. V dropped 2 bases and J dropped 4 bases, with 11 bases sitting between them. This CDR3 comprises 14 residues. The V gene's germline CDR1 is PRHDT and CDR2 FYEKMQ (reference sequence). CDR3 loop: CASSLTAGSYGYTF. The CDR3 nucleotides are TGTGCCAGCAGCTTAACGGCGGGAAGCTATGGCTACACCTTC.

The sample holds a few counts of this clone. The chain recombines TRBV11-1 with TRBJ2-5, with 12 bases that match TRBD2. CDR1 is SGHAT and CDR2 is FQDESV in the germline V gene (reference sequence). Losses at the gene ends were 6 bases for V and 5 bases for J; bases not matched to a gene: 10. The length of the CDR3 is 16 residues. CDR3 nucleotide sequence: TGTGCCAGCAGACTCGGACTAGCGGGGCTGCGGGAGACCCAGTACTTC. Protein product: CASRLGLAGLRETQYF.

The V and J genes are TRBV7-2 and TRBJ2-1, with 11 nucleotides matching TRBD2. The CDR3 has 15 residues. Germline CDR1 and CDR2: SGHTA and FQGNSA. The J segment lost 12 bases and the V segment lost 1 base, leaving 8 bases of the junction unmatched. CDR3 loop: CASSLEGLADPRQFF. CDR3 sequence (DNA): TGTGCCAGCAGCTTAGAGGGACTAGCGGACCCTCGGCAGTTCTTC.

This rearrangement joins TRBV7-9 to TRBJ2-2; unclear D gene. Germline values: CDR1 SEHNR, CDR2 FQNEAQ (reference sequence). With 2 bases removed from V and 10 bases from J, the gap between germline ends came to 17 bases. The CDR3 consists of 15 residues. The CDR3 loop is CASSLYDLGSEELFF. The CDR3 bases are TGTGCCAGCAGCTTATATGACCTGGGGTCCGAGGAGCTGTTTTTT.